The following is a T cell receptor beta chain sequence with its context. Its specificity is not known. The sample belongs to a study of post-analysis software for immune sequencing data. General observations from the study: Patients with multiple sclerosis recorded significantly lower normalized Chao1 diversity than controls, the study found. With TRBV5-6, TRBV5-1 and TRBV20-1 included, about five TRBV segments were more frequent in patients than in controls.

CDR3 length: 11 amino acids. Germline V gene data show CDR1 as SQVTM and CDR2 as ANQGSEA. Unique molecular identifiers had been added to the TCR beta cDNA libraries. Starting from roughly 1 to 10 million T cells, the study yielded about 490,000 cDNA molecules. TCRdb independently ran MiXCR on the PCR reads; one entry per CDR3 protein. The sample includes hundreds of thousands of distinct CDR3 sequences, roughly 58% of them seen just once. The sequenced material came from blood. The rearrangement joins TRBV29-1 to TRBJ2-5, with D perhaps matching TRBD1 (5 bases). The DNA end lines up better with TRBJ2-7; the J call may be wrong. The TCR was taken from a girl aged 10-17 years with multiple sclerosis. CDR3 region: CSVKEGDEQYF. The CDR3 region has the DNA TGCAGCGTTAAGGAAGGGGACGAGCAGTACTTC.